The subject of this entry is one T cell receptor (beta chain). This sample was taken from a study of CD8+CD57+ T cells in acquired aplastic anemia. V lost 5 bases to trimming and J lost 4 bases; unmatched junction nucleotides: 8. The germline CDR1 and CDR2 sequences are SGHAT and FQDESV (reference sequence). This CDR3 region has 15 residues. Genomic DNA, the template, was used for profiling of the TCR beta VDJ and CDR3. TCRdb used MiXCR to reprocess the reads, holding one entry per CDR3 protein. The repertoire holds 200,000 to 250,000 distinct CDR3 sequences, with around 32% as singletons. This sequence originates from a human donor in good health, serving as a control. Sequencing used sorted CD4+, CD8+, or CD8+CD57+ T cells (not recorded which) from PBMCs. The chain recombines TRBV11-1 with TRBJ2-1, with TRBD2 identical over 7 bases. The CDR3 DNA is TGTGCCAGCAGCCCTCAGCGGGGAGCGTACAATGAGCAGTTCTTC. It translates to CASSPQRGAYNEQFF.